These 2 T cell receptor beta chains came from one sample sequenced in a study of neurological immune-mediated disorders. One entry per CDR3 protein, called by TCRdb with MiXCR from the 5' RACE reads. The top ten hold approximately 4% of the sample, which has approximately 48,000 distinct CDR3 sequences, approximately 15% seen once. The sample taken for sequencing was PBMCs. The receptors shown here come from a man aged 55 to 70 in good health.

This chain uses TRBV15 with TRBJ2-3; the D is unclear. The V gene lost 0 bases and the J gene lost 5 bases, with 12 bases spanning the gap. CDR1 is LNHNV, CDR2 YYDKDF, per germline (reference sequence). This CDR3 has 15 residues. CDR3 in amino acids: CATSRDTGAGDTQYF. The CDR3 DNA follows: TGTGCCACCAGCAGAGATACGGGCGCCGGAGATACGCAGTATTTT.

This clonotype was seen only a few times. This rearrangement joins TRBV28 to TRBJ1-2, with 10 bases fitting TRBD1. This CDR3 has 15 amino acids. Germline lookup yields CDR1 MDHEN and CDR2 SYDVKM. V shed 5 bases, J shed 7 bases, and the junction held 10 bases outside the gene matches. CDR3 in DNA: TGTGCCAGCAGTGACAGGGGGCCTGGGGCTGGTGGCTACACCTTC. Translated: CASSDRGPGAGGYTF.